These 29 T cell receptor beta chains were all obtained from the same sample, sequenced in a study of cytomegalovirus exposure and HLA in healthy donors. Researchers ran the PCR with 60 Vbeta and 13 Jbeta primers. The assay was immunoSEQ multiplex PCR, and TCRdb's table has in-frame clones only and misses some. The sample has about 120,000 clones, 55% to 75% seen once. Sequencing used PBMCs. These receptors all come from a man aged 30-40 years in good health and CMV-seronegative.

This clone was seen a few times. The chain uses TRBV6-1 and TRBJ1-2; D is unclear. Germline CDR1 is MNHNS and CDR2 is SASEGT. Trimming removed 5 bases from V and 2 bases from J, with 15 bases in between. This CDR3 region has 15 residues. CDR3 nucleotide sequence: TGTGCCAGCAGTTGGCGAGGAGGGCTGAACTATGGCTACACCTTC. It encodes CASSWRGGLNYGYTF.

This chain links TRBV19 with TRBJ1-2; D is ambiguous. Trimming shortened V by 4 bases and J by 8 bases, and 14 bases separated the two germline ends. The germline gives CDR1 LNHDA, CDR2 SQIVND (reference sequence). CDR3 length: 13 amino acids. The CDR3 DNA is TGTGCCAGTAGTACTTTGGGCTTCGGCGGCTACACCTTC. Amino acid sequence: CASSTLGFGGYTF.

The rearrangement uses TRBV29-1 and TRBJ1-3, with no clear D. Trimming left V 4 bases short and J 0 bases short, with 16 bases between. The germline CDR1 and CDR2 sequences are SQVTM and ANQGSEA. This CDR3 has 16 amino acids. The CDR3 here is CSVVLLAGNSGNTIYF. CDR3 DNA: TGCAGCGTTGTCCTACTGGCAGGCAACTCTGGAAACACCATATATTTT. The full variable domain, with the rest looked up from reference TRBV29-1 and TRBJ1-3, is SAVISQKPSRDICQRGTSLTIQCQVDSQVTMMFWYRQQPGQSLTLIATANQGSEATYESGFVIDKFPISRPNLTFSTLTVSNMSPEDSSIYLCSVVLLAGNSGNTIYFGEGSWLTVV.

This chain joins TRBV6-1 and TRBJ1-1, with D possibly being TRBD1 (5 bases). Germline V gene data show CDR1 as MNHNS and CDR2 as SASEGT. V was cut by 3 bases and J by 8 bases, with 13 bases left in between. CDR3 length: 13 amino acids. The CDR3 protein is CASSEAPGPEAFF. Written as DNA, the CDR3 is TGTGCCAGCAGTGAGGCCCCAGGGCCGGAAGCTTTCTTT.

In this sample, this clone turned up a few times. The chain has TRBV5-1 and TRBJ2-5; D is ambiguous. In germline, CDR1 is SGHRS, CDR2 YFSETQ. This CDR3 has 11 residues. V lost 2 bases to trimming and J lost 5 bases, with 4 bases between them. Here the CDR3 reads CASSFGETQYF. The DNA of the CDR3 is TGCGCCAGCAGCTTCGGGGAGACCCAGTACTTC. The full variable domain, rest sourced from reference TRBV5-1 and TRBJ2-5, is KAGVTQTPRYLIKTRGQQVTLSCSPISGHRSVSWYQQTPGQGLQFLFEYFSETQRNKGNFPGRFSGRQFSNSRSEMNVSTLELGDSALYLCASSFGETQYFGPGTRLLVL.

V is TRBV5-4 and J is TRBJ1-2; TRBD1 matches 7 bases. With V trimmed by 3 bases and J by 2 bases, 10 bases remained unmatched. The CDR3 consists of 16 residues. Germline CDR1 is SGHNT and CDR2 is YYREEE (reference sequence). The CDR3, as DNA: TGTGCCAGCAGCTCGAGCCGGGACAGAGCGAACTATGGCTACACCTTC. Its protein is CASSSSRDRANYGYTF. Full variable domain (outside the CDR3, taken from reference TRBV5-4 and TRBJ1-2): ETGVTQSPTHLIKTRGQQVTLRCSSQSGHNTVSWYQQALGQGPQFIFQYYREEENGRGNFPPRFSGLQFPNYSSELNVNALELDDSALYLCASSSSRDRANYGYTFGSGTRLTVV.

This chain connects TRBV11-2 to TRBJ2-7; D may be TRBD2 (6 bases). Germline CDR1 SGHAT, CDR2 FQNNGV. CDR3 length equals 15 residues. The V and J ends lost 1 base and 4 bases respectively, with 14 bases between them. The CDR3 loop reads CASSLVGGAQYEQYF. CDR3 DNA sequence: TGTGCCAGCAGCTTAGTCGGCGGGGCGCAGTACGAGCAGTACTTC.

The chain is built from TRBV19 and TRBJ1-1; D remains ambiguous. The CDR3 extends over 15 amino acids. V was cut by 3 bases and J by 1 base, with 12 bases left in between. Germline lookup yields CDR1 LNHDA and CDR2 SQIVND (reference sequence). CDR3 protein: CASSISGWANTEAFF. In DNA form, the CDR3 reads TGTGCCAGTAGTATTTCTGGGTGGGCGAACACTGAAGCTTTCTTT.

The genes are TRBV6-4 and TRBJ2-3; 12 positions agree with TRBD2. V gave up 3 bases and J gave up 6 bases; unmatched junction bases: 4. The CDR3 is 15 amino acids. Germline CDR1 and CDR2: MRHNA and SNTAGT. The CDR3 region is CASSELAGGHDTQYF. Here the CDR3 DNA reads TGTGCCAGCAGTGAACTAGCGGGGGGCCATGATACGCAGTATTTT.

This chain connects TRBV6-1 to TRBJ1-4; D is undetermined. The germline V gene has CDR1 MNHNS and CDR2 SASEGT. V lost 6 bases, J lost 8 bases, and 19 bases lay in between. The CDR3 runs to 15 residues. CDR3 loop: CASREPGVGWEKLFF. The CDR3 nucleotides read TGTGCCAGCAGGGAGCCCGGGGTGGGTTGGGAAAAACTGTTTTTT.

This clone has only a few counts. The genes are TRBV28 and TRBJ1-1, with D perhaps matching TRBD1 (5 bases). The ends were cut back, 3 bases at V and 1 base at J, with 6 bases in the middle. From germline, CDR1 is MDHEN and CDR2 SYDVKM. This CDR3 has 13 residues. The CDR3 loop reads CASSFRGNTEAFF. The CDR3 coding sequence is TGTGCCAGCAGTTTTAGGGGGAACACTGAAGCTTTCTTT.

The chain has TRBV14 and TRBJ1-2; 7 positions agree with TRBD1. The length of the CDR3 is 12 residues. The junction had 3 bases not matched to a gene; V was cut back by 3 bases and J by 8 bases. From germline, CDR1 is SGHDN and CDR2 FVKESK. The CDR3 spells CASSHDRAGYTF. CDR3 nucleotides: TGTGCCAGCAGCCATGACAGGGCCGGCTACACCTTC.

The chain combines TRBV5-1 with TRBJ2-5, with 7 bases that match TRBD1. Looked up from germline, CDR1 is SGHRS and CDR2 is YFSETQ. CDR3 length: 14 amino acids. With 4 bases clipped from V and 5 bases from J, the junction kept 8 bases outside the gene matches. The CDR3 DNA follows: TGCGCCAGCAGCCGACAGGGTGAGGTCGAGACCCAGTACTTC. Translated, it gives CASSRQGEVETQYF.

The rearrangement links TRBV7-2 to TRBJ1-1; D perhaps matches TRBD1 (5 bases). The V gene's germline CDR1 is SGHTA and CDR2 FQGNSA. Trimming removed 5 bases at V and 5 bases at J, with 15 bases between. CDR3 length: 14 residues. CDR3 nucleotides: TGTGCCAGCAGCCCAGGCGGGGGTGGTACTGAAGCTTTCTTT. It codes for CASSPGGGGTEAFF.

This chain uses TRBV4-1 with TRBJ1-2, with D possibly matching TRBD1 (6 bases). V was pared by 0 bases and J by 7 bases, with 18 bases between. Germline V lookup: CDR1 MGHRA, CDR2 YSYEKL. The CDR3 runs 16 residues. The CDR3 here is CASSQDPNRAAAGYTF. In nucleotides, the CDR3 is TGCGCCAGCAGCCAAGATCCTAACAGGGCTGCCGCTGGCTACACCTTC.

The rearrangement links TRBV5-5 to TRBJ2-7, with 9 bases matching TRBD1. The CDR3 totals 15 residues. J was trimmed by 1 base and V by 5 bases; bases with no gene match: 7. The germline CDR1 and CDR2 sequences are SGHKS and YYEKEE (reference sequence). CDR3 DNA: TGTGCCAGCAGATGGGGACAGGGAATATCCTACGAGCAGTACTTC. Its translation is CASRWGQGISYEQYF.

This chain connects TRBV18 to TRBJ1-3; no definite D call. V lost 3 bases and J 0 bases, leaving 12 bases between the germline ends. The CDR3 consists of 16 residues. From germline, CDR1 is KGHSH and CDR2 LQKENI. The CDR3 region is CASSPLTDHSGNTIYF. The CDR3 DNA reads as TGTGCCAGCTCACCCCTTACAGACCACTCTGGAAACACCATATATTTT. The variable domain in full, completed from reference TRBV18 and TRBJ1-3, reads NAGVMQNPRHLVRRRGQEARLRCSPMKGHSHVYWYRQLPEEGLKFMVYLQKENIIDESGMPKERFSAEFPKEGPSILRIQQVVRGDSAAYFCASSPLTDHSGNTIYFGEGSWLTVV.

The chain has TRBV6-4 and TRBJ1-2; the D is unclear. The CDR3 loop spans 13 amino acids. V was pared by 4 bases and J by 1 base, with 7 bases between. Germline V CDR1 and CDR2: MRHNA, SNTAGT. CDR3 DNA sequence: TGTGCCAGCAGTGTTGGCATTAACTATGGCTACACCTTC. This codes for CASSVGINYGYTF.

CDR3 region: CASIEGGGTDTQYF. The CDR3 nucleotides are TGTGCCAGCATAGAGGGCGGTGGCACAGATACGCAGTATTTT. The chain couples TRBV2 to TRBJ2-3, with TRBD2 as a possible D gene (5 bases). CDR1 and CDR2 from the germline V gene are SNHLY and FYNNEI. V lost 7 bases, J lost 1 base, and 12 bases lay in between. CDR3 length: 14 amino acids. Using reference TRBV2 and TRBJ2-3 for the parts outside the CDR3, the full variable domain is EPEVTQTPSHQVTQMGQEVILRCVPISNHLYFYWYRQILGQKVEFLVSFYNNEISEKSEIFDDQFSVERPDGSNFTLKIRSTKLEDSAMYFCASIEGGGTDTQYFGPGTRLTVL.

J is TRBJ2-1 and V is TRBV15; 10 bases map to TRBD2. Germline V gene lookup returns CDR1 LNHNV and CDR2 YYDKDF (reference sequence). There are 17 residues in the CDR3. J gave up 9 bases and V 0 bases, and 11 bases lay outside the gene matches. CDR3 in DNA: TGTGCCACCAGCAGAGATCGATCGAGCGGGGGGGCCTTTGAGCAGTTCTTC. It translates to CATSRDRSSGGAFEQFF. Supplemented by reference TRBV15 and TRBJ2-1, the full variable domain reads DAMVIQNPRYQVTQFGKPVTLSCSQTLNHNVMYWYQQKSSQAPKLLFHYYDKDFNNEADTPDNFQSRRPNTSFCFLDIRSPGLGDTAMYLCATSRDRSSGGAFEQFFGPGTRLTVL.

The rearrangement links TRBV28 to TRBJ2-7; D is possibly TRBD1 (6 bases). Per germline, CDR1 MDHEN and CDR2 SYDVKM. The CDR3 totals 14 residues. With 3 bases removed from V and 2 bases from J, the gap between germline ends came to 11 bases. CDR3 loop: CASSFGQPPYEQYF. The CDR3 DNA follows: TGTGCCAGCAGTTTCGGACAGCCACCCTACGAGCAGTACTTC. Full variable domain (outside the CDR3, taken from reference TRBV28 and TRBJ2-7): DVKVTQSSRYLVKRTGEKVFLECVQDMDHENMFWYRQDPGLGLRLIYFSYDVKMKEKGDIPEGYSVSREKKERFSLILESASTNQTSMYLCASSFGQPPYEQYFGPGTRLTVT.

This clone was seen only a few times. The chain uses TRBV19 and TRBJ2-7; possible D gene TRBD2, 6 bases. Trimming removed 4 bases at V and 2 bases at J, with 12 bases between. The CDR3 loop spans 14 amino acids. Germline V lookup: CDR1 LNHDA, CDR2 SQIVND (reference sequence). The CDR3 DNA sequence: TGTGCCAGTAGTAGGGGGGAACCCACCTACGAGCAGTACTTC. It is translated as CASSRGEPTYEQYF.

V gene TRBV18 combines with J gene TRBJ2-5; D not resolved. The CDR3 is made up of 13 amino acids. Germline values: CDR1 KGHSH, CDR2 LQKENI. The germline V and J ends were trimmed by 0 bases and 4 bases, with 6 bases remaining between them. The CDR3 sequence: CASSPPSGETQYF. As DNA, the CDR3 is TGTGCCAGCTCACCACCGAGTGGAGAGACCCAGTACTTC.

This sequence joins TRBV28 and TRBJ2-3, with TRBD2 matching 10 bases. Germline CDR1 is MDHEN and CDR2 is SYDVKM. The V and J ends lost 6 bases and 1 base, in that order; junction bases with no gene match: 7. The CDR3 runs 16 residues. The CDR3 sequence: CASSPTSGEGTDTQYF. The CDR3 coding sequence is TGTGCCAGCAGCCCTACTAGCGGGGAGGGCACAGATACGCAGTATTTT.

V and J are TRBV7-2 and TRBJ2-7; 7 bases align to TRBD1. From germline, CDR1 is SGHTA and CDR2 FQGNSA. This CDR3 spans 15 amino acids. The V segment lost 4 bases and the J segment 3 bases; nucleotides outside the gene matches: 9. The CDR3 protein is CASSSRASGGYEQYF. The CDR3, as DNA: TGTGCCAGCAGCTCCCGCGCCTCAGGGGGCTACGAGCAGTACTTC.

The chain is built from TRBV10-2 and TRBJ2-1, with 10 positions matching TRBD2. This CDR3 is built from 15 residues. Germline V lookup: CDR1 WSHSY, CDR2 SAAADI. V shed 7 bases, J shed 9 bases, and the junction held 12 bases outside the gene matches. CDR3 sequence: CASTGEAGGLGEQFF. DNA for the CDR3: TGCGCCAGCACCGGAGAAGCGGGGGGGCTGGGTGAGCAGTTCTTC.

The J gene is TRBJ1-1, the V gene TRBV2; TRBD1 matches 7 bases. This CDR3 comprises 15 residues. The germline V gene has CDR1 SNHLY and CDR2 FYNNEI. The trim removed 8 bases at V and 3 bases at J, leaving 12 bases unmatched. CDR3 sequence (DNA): TGTGCCAGCGACGGCGGGGACAGCCAGGACACTGAAGCTTTCTTT. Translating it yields CASDGGDSQDTEAFF.

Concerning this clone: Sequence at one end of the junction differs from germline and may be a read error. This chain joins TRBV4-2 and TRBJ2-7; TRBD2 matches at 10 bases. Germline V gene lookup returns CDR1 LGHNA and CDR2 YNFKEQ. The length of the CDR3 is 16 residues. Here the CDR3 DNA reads TGTGCCAGCAGCCAAGAAGGGACCAGCGGGGGGGACGAACAGTACTTC. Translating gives CASSQEGTSGGDEQYF.

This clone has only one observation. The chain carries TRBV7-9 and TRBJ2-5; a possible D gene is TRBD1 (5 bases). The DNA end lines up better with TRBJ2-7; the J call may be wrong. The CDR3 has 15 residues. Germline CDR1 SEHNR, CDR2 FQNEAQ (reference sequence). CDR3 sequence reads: CASSWAGPGRYEQYF. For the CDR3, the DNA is TGTGCCAGCAGCTGGGCAGGGCCCGGACGTTACGAGCAGTACTTC.